Presented here are 25 T cell receptor beta chains from one specimen sequenced in a study of tumor and adjacent non-tumor tissue in lung cancer. No cell sorting was done before RNA was extracted from the tissue. This non-tumor lung sample came from over 3 cm beyond the tumor edge. TCRbeta libraries were built with three rounds of nested PCR, modified from ARM-PCR. TCRdb ran MiXCR on the multiplex PCR reads and lists one entry per CDR3 protein. The table lists almost 75,000 distinct CDR3 sequences, 65% to 75% of them singletons. The sample consisted of distant non-tumor lung tissue. These receptors all stem from a woman in her forties or fifties with non-small cell lung cancer.

In this sample, this clonotype turned up a few times. A read error may be the cause here, since a much bigger clone is one base away. The chain employs TRBV5-4 and TRBJ2-4; 8 bases fit TRBD1. There are 14 residues in the CDR3. Germline V gene sequence: CDR1 SGHNT, CDR2 YYREEE (reference sequence). The CDR3 here is CASRDAGGSDIQHF. In nucleotides, the CDR3 is TGTGCCAGCAGGGACGCAGGGGGCTCGGACATTCAGCACTTC.

This clonotype was seen ten or more times. The rearrangement links TRBV28 to TRBJ1-4, with 10 nucleotides matching TRBD1. Germline V gives CDR1 MDHEN, CDR2 SYDVKM. The V gene end was trimmed by 4 bases and the J gene end by 8 bases; junction bases not matched to a gene: 7. This CDR3 is built from 15 residues. CDR3 DNA: TGTGCCAGCAGTTCTGACAGGGGGCGCCGGGAAAAACTGTTTTTT. Protein product: CASSSDRGRREKLFF.

Concerning this clonotype: A read error may produce the germline difference seen at one junction end. The J gene is TRBJ1-3, the V gene TRBV11-1; no definite D call. The CDR3 extends over 12 amino acids. Germline loops: CDR1 SGHAT, CDR2 FQDESV (reference sequence). CDR3 loop: CASAYSGNIIYF. CDR3 DNA: TGTGCCAGCGCTTACTCTGGAAACATCATATATTTT.

A few counts support this clonotype. Possible read error: a much larger clone is one base away. This chain links TRBV10-3 with TRBJ2-7, with D possibly TRBD1 on 5 matching bases. The V gene's germline CDR1 is ENHRY and CDR2 SYGVKD. V was trimmed by 6 bases and J by 2 bases, leaving 11 bases between them. CDR3 size: 13 residues. CDR3 protein: CAISPDSPYEQYF. The CDR3 coding sequence is TGTGCCATCAGCCCTGACAGCCCCTACGAGCAGTACTTC.

As concerns this clonotype: Possible read error: a much larger clone is one base away. V is TRBV10-2 and J is TRBJ2-3; tentative D call: TRBD2 (6 bases). Germline values: CDR1 WSHSY, CDR2 SAAADI. The germline V and J ends were trimmed by 7 bases and 6 bases, with 26 bases remaining between them. This CDR3 comprises 17 residues. CDR3 sequence: CASIHTWAIGSGDTQYF. The CDR3 DNA sequence: TGCGCCAGCATTCACACGTGGGCTATCGGGAGTGGGGATACGCAGTATTTT.

This clonotype was observed at least ten times. The V and J genes are TRBV28 and TRBJ2-3, with D tentatively TRBD2 (6 bases). Germline CDR1 and CDR2: MDHEN and SYDVKM. V gave up 5 bases and J gave up 2 bases, with 14 bases separating them. CDR3 length: 15 amino acids. The CDR3, as DNA: TGTGCCAGCAGTCCCCCTAGCGCACTCACAGATACGCAGTATTTT. It encodes CASSPPSALTDTQYF.

This clonotype has at least ten counts. The chain joins TRBV28 to TRBJ1-2, with D uncertain. The CDR3 has 13 residues. Germline V gene sequence: CDR1 MDHEN, CDR2 SYDVKM. The ends were cut back, 6 bases at V and 5 bases at J, with 13 bases in the middle. CDR3 protein: CASSAAGRYGYTF. The CDR3 DNA is TGTGCCAGCAGCGCCGCGGGGAGGTATGGCTACACCTTC.

Concerning this clonotype: This may be a read error, as it is one base from a much larger clone. The chain has TRBV20-1 and TRBJ2-7; the match to TRBD2 covers 8 bases. This CDR3 spans 14 amino acids. Germline CDR1 DFQATT, CDR2 SNEGSKA (reference sequence). With 4 bases clipped from V and 1 base from J, the junction kept 6 bases outside the gene matches. The CDR3 sequence is CSATPGLGSYEQYF. CDR3 DNA: TGCAGTGCTACCCCGGGACTAGGTTCCTACGAGCAGTACTTC.

Details on this clonotype: Because the CDR3 is missing its conserved closing phenylalanine or tryptophan, this is likely a read error. This chain connects TRBV11-2 to TRBJ2-7; the D gene is possibly TRBD2 (6 bases). The CDR3 runs to 13 residues. Per germline, CDR1 SGHAT and CDR2 FQNNGV. The CDR3 loop is CASNLAAGCEQYM. CDR3 DNA sequence: TGTGCCAGCAACTTAGCGGCTGGGTGCGAGCAGTACATG.

This clonotype was counted at least ten times. The chain combines TRBV4-3 with TRBJ1-1; D call uncertain. In germline, CDR1 is LGHNA, CDR2 YSLEER. Trimming left V 0 bases short and J 4 bases short, with 12 bases between. The CDR3 runs 15 residues. The CDR3 loop is CASSQDSWWGTEAFF. The DNA for the CDR3 is TGCGCCAGCAGCCAAGATTCCTGGTGGGGCACTGAAGCTTTCTTT.

A remark on this clonotype: The missing conserved phenylalanine or tryptophan at the end of this CDR3 makes a read error likely. V is TRBV11-2 and J is TRBJ2-1; 8 bases fit TRBD2. Trimming removed 2 bases from V and 7 bases from J; junction bases left unmatched: 4. This CDR3 contains 14 residues. Germline V gene lookup returns CDR1 SGHAT and CDR2 FQNNGV. The chain's CDR3 is CASSLLLAGNEQFL. CDR3 in DNA: TGTGCCAGCAGCTTATTGCTAGCGGGTAATGAGCAGTTCCTC.

The gene calls are TRBV11-1 and TRBJ2-1; no firm D call. CDR3 size: 11 residues. Per the germline V gene, CDR1 is SGHAT and CDR2 is FQDESV (reference sequence). Trimming stripped 7 bases from V and 6 bases from J, with 7 bases between. The CDR3 spells CASTHGNEQFF. The CDR3 DNA reads TGTGCCAGCACGCATGGCAATGAGCAGTTCTTC.

A word on this clonotype: Being one base from a much bigger clone, this may be a read error. The chain combines TRBV6-1 with TRBJ2-7, with 12 bases lining up with TRBD2. The germline gives CDR1 MNHNS, CDR2 SASEGT. CDR3 length equals 15 residues. The DNA of the CDR3 is TGTACCAGCAGCTGGCTAGCGGGAGGGGGCTACGAGCAGTACTTC. Residues: CTSSWLAGGGYEQYF.

The chain has TRBV7-3 and TRBJ2-1; 8 positions match TRBD2. V lost 1 base and J lost 2; bases outside the gene matches: 4. Per the germline V gene, CDR1 is SGHTA and CDR2 is FQGTGA. CDR3 length: 16 amino acids. The DNA of the CDR3 is TGTGCCAGCAGCTTAAATGGGGGACTAGCCTACAATGAGCAGTTCTTC. Translated, it gives CASSLNGGLAYNEQFF.

With respect to this clonotype: One junction end disagrees with the germline gene, perhaps due to a read error. The genes are TRBV28 and TRBJ2-1; D remains unclear. CDR1 is MDHEN and CDR2 is SYDVKM in the germline V gene. The CDR3 sequence is 14 residues long. CDR3 sequence: CASSRQVLYNEQFF. The CDR3 nucleotides are TGCGCCAGCAGTAGGCAGGTCCTCTACAATGAGCAGTTCTTT.

A note on this clonotype: A much bigger clone sits one base away, suggesting this may be a read error. J is TRBJ1-1 and V is TRBV5-5; weak D call: TRBD1 (6 bases). CDR1 is SGHKS and CDR2 is YYEKEE in the germline V gene (reference sequence). CDR3 length equals 16 residues. The CDR3 loop reads CASSLRGGKTNTKAFF. The CDR3 DNA follows: TGTGCCAGCAGCTTGAGGGGGGGCAAAACGAACACTAAAGCTTTCTTT.

About this clonotype itself: This may arise from a read error, as a much more abundant clone is one base away. V is TRBV5-4 and J is TRBJ2-1; D not certain. The CDR3 contains 15 residues. In germline, CDR1 is SGHNT, CDR2 YYREEE (reference sequence). V gave up 6 bases and J gave up 4 bases, with 17 bases separating them. DNA of the CDR3: TGTGCCAGCAACACTGGCATCGGGTCGTACAATGAGCAGTTCTTC. It encodes CASNTGIGSYNEQFF.

About this clonotype itself: One end of the junction does not line up with germline, which may come from a read error. The rearrangement joins TRBV6-1 to TRBJ2-1; D is ambiguous. CDR1 MNHNS and CDR2 SASEGT come from the germline V gene. This CDR3 comprises 15 residues. The CDR3 nucleotides read TGTGTCAGCAGTGAAGGTGGCGCGCCGAGCAATGAGCAGTTCTTC. This codes for CVSSEGGAPSNEQFF.

Regarding this clonotype: The missing conserved phenylalanine or tryptophan at the end of this CDR3 makes a read error likely. CDR3 nucleotides: TGCAGTGTTCGGTCTCCTAGCGGGAGGGACTATGTGCAGTTCTTA. Translating gives CSVRSPSGRDYVQFL. The V call is TRBV20-1, the J call TRBJ2-1, with TRBD2 identical over 12 bases. The CDR3 is made up of 15 amino acids. Germline CDR1 is DFQATT and CDR2 is SNEGSKA (reference sequence). After removal of 7 bases from V and 12 bases from J, the junction contained 16 bases not matched to a gene.

As regards this clonotype: The junction does not match germline at one end; this may be a read error. This chain links TRBV20-1 with TRBJ2-3; D is unclear. This CDR3 has 13 amino acids. CDR1 DFQATT and CDR2 SNEGSKA come from the germline V gene (reference sequence). As DNA, the CDR3 is TGCGGTGCTAGTATGATAGGCACAGATACGCGGTATTTT. Protein product: CGASMIGTDTRYF.

On this clonotype: No conserved phenylalanine or tryptophan ends this CDR3, so it is likely a read error. The chain has TRBV6-6 and TRBJ2-6; D uncertain. The CDR3 is made up of 16 amino acids. The germline gives CDR1 MNHNY, CDR2 SVGAGI (reference sequence). CDR3 DNA sequence: TGTGTCAGCACCAAGGAAGCGTACTCTGGGGCCAACGTCCTGACTTGC. Translation gives CVSTKEAYSGANVLTC.

Note on this clonotype: The junction and the germline gene differ at one end; a read error may be behind it. The CDR3 DNA reads TGTGCCAGCAGGTTAGGGCGGAGCTCTGGAAGCACCATATATTTT. Residues: CASRLGRSSGSTIYF. The V gene is TRBV11-2, the J gene TRBJ1-3; unclear D gene. This CDR3 region has 15 residues. Germline CDR1 and CDR2: SGHAT and FQNNGV.

As for this clonotype: Mismatch with germline at one junction end may stem from a read error. In DNA, the CDR3 is TGTGCCAGCAGCATAGCGGGCCTAGGCAATCAGCCTCAGCATTTT. It is translated as CASSIAGLGNQPQHF. The chain recombines TRBV11-2 with TRBJ1-5; D is ambiguous. This CDR3 has 15 residues. Germline loops: CDR1 SGHAT, CDR2 FQNNGV.

Turning to this clonotype: One end of the junction is discordant with germline, which a read error may explain. The chain has TRBV6-5 and TRBJ2-2, with D possibly TRBD2 on 5 matching bases. From germline, CDR1 is MNHEY and CDR2 SVGAGI. This CDR3 has 15 amino acids. The CDR3 sequence: CVSTLRYPDTGELSF. The CDR3 bases are TGTGTCAGCACCTTACGATATCCAGACACCGGGGAGCTGTCTTTT.

This sequence joins TRBV7-2 and TRBJ1-6; no reliable D call. V shed 1 base and J shed 6 bases, with 10 bases lying between them. The CDR3 spans 15 residues. Germline V gene sequence: CDR1 SGHTA, CDR2 FQGNSA. This CDR3 reads CASSLEPGGNSPLHF. The DNA for the CDR3 is TGTGCCAGCAGCTTAGAGCCGGGAGGTAATTCACCCCTCCACTTT.